Listed below are T cell receptor beta chains from one sample, sequenced in a study of T cell responses to AZD1222 COVID-19 vaccine. Here immunoSEQ multiplex PCR was the method, and the copy in TCRdb shows in-frame clones only, minus some. This listing includes under 150,000 clones. The specimen was peripheral blood. The receptors originated from an adult in good health. Both conserved end residues are part of each CDR3. The D gene is left open where the match is weak.

d_gene	v_gene	j_gene	CDR3aa	CDR3nt
.	TRBV12-3/TRBV12-4	TRBJ1-3	CASSLVIDTIYF	TGTGCCAGCAGTTTAGTTATCGACACCATATATTTT
TRBD1	TRBV29-1	TRBJ1-6	CSVGQGAGSPLHF	TGCAGCGTTGGTCAGGGGGCAGGTTCACCCCTCCACTTT
TRBD1	TRBV23-1	TRBJ1-5	CASSQEGQGENQPQHF	TGCGCCAGCAGTCAGGAGGGACAGGGAGAAAATCAGCCCCAGCATTTT
.	TRBV9	TRBJ1-2	CASSAQQGVYGYTF	TGTGCCAGCAGCGCCCAACAGGGAGTCTATGGCTACACCTTC
.	TRBV7-9	TRBJ2-3	CASSLATYTQYF	TGTGCCAGCAGCTTAGCTACGTATACGCAGTATTTT
TRBD2	TRBV29-1	TRBJ2-3	CSVEDRAGGQGDTQYF	TGCAGCGTTGAAGATCGAGCGGGGGGGCAAGGAGATACGCAGTATTTT
TRBD1	TRBV10-2	TRBJ1-5	CASREGQVNQPQHF	TGCGCCAGCAGAGAGGGACAGGTGAATCAGCCCCAGCATTTT
.	TRBV19	TRBJ2-1	CASSALGTPADEQFF	TGTGCCAGTAGTGCCCTTGGGACCCCGGCCGATGAGCAGTTCTTC
.	TRBV5-1	TRBJ1-1	CASSLAPNTEAFF	TGCGCCAGCAGCTTGGCTCCTAACACTGAAGCTTTCTTT
.	TRBV6-1	TRBJ2-3	CASSENGVRREDTQYF	TGTGCCAGCAGTGAAAACGGGGTGAGGAGGGAGGATACGCAGTATTTT
.	TRBV3-1/TRBV3-2	TRBJ1-2	CASSQLGGTAVYGYTF	TGTGCCAGCAGCCAACTTGGGGGGACGGCGGTATATGGCTACACCTTC
TRBD1	TRBV18	TRBJ1-2	CASSPPGRQGDYGYTF	TGTGCCAGCTCACCACCCGGCCGACAGGGAGACTATGGCTACACCTTC
TRBD2	TRBV11-2	TRBJ2-1	CASSYTSGGPNNEQFF	TGTGCCAGCAGTTATACTAGCGGGGGACCAAACAATGAGCAGTTCTTC
.	TRBV9	TRBJ2-6	CASSVAGANVLTF	TGTGCCAGCAGCGTAGCCGGGGCCAACGTCCTGACTTTC
TRBD1	TRBV28	TRBJ2-6	CASSPEWGRQGAPGSGANVLTF	TGTGCCAGCAGCCCTGAGTGGGGGCGACAGGGCGCTCCCGGATCCGGGGCCAACGTCCTGACTTTC
TRBD2	TRBV24-1	TRBJ2-1	CATSDSKPGLAQNEQFF	TGTGCCACCAGTGATTCGAAACCGGGACTAGCGCAAAATGAGCAGTTCTTC
.	TRBV6-5	TRBJ2-2	CASCRLPGELFF	TGTGCCAGCTGTCGGTTGCCCGGGGAGCTGTTTTTT
.	TRBV19	TRBJ1-1	CASSIDTNTEAFF	TGTGCCAGTAGTATAGATACGAACACTGAAGCTTTCTTT
.	TRBV5-4	TRBJ1-1	CASNIFSSMNTEAFF	TGTGCCAGCAATATATTTTCATCCATGAACACTGAAGCTTTCTTT
.	TRBV21-1	TRBJ1-1	CASSGRQAPNTEAFF	TGTGCCAGCAGCGGGAGACAGGCGCCGAACACTGAAGCTTTCTTT
.	TRBV3-1/TRBV3-2	TRBJ2-5	CASSQGYGGQETQYF	TGTGCCAGCAGCCAAGGGTACGGGGGACAAGAGACCCAGTACTTC
.	TRBV5-1	TRBJ1-3	CASSLTSLSGNTIYF	TGCGCCAGCAGCTTGACATCCCTCTCTGGAAACACCATATATTTT
.	TRBV12-3/TRBV12-4	TRBJ2-5	CASSLGRRETQYF	TGTGCCAGCAGTTTAGGTCGGAGGGAGACCCAGTACTTC
.	TRBV27	TRBJ1-5	CASSLHGGPNQPQHF	TGTGCCAGCAGTTTACACGGGGGCCCCAATCAGCCCCAGCATTTT
.	TRBV6-5	TRBJ2-3	CASSDPSTDTQYF	TGTGCCAGCTCGGACCCTAGCACAGATACGCAGTATTTT
TRBD2	TRBV25-1	TRBJ2-5	CASSEPGLARETQYF	TGTGCCAGCAGTGAACCGGGACTAGCAAGAGAGACCCAGTACTTC
.	TRBV15	TRBJ2-2	CATSSEKTGELFF	TGTGCCACCAGCAGCGAGAAGACAGGGGAGCTGTTTTTT
.	TRBV5-1	TRBJ2-2	CASSFISGPTGELFF	TGCGCCAGCAGCTTTATATCGGGACCCACCGGGGAGCTGTTTTTT
TRBD1	TRBV18	TRBJ1-4	CASSLRQGSEKLFF	TGTGCCAGCTCTCTAAGACAGGGGTCTGAAAAACTGTTTTTT
TRBD1	TRBV15	TRBJ1-4	CATSRFDRGEKLFF	TGTGCCACCAGCAGATTCGACAGGGGTGAAAAACTGTTTTTT
TRBD1	TRBV2	TRBJ1-5	CASRGQGNQPQHF	TGTGCCAGCAGGGGACAGGGCAATCAGCCCCAGCATTTT
.	TRBV29-1	TRBJ2-3	CSVLGTLQEPSSTDTQYF	TGCAGCGTCCTCGGGACCCTCCAGGAGCCTTCTAGCACAGATACGCAGTATTTT
TRBD2	TRBV28	TRBJ2-7	CASGPGGPYEQYF	TGTGCCAGCGGACCGGGAGGCCCCTACGAGCAGTACTTC
TRBD1	TRBV6-5	TRBJ2-3	CASRPTGARDTQYF	TGTGCCAGCAGGCCCACAGGGGCGAGAGATACGCAGTATTTT
TRBD1	TRBV29-1	TRBJ1-1	CSVRGQGAGNTEAFF	TGCAGCGTGCGGGGACAGGGGGCCGGGAACACTGAAGCTTTCTTT
.	TRBV30	TRBJ1-5	CAWSGGSEQPQHF	TGTGCCTGGAGTGGAGGGTCTGAGCAGCCCCAGCATTTT
TRBD1	TRBV6-2/TRBV6-3	TRBJ1-2	CASSQAGTGHYGYTF	TGTGCCAGCAGTCAAGCCGGGACAGGGCACTATGGCTACACCTTC
.	TRBV2	TRBJ1-3	CASRDLSIIPGNTIYF	TGTGCCAGCAGAGATCTCTCGATCATTCCTGGAAACACCATATATTTT
.	TRBV27	TRBJ1-2	CASGWDYGYTF	TGTGCCAGCGGGTGGGACTATGGCTACACCTTC
TRBD2	TRBV5-8	TRBJ2-1	CASSLVAGGPYSYNEQFF	TGTGCCAGCAGCTTGGTAGCGGGGGGGCCTTACTCCTACAATGAGCAGTTCTTC
.	TRBV7-2	TRBJ1-5	CASSLAEGQPQHF	TGTGCCAGCAGCTTAGCAGAGGGCCAGCCCCAGCATTTT
.	TRBV18	TRBJ1-5	CASSRSVNQPQHF	TGTGCCAGCTCACGGAGTGTGAATCAGCCCCAGCATTTT
TRBD1	TRBV7-9	TRBJ1-2	CASSRGQGAYGYTF	TGTGCCAGCAGCCGAGGACAGGGTGCCTATGGCTACACCTTC
.	TRBV20-1	TRBJ1-5	CSASAGLSNQPQHF	TGCAGTGCTAGTGCCGGCCTTAGCAATCAGCCCCAGCATTTT
TRBD1	TRBV11-3	TRBJ1-2	CASSSIGTGNYGYTF	TGTGCCAGCAGCTCGATAGGGACAGGGAACTATGGCTACACCTTC
.	TRBV19	TRBJ1-3	CASSITGRGNTIYF	TGTGCCAGTAGTATAACAGGGCGCGGAAACACCATATATTTT
.	TRBV19	TRBJ2-1	CASSIGLINEQFF	TGTGCCAGTAGTATTGGTCTTATCAATGAGCAGTTCTTC
.	TRBV28	TRBJ2-4	CASSLGGPNIQYF	TGTGCCAGCAGTTTAGGGGGGCCGAACATTCAGTACTTC
.	TRBV7-6	TRBJ1-3	CASSLTRSHGNTIYF	TGTGCCAGCAGCTTAACGAGATCGCACGGAAACACCATATATTTT
.	TRBV6-6	TRBJ2-1	CASSSTGNEQFF	TGTGCCAGCAGTTCCACGGGCAATGAGCAGTTCTTC